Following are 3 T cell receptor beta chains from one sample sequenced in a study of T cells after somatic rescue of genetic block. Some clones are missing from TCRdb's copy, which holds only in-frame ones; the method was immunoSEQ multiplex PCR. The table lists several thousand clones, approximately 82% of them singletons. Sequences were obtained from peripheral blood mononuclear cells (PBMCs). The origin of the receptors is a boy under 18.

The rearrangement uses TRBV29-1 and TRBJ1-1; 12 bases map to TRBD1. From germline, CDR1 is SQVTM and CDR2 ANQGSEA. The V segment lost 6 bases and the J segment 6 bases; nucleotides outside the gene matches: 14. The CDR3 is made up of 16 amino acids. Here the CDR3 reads CSVPGGGQGAFPEAFF. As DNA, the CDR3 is TGCAGCGTACCAGGTGGGGGACAGGGGGCTTTCCCTGAAGCTTTCTTT.

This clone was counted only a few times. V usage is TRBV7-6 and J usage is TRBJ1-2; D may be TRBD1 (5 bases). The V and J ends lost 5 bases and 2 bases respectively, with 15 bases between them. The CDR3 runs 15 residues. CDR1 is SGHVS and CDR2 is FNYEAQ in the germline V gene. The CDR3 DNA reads TGTGCCAGCAGCCCCTCATTGACAGCCAACTATGGCTACACCTTC. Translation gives CASSPSLTANYGYTF.

CDR3 residues: CASSTEPGQGNNEQFF. CDR3 DNA sequence: TGTGCCAGCAGCACAGAACCGGGACAGGGAAACAATGAGCAGTTCTTC. The chain is built from TRBV7-6 and TRBJ2-1; 9 bases line up with TRBD1. The V gene end was trimmed by 5 bases and the J gene end by 5 bases; junction bases not matched to a gene: 10. The CDR3 runs 16 residues. The V gene's germline CDR1 is SGHVS and CDR2 FNYEAQ.